The next 5 T cell receptor beta chains were all read from a single sample in a study of prognosis after radiotherapy for stage I lung cancer. TCR beta CDR3 amplification from genomic DNA was performed by two-round multiplex PCR. Primers specific to each TRBV and TRBJ gene drove first-round PCR. TCRdb reanalysed the multiplex PCR reads using MiXCR and keeps one entry per CDR3 protein. The sample has some 20,000 distinct CDR3 sequences, roughly 37% seen once. Source: PBMCs, taken before or after stereotactic body radiation therapy (not recorded which). These receptors came from a donor aged 50 or older with non-small cell lung cancer.

The chain has TRBV28 and TRBJ2-2, with a tentative D call TRBD2 (6 bases). The CDR3 has 15 amino acids. Trimming removed 5 bases at V and 1 base at J, with 11 bases between. Germline V gives CDR1 MDHEN, CDR2 SYDVKM. The CDR3 DNA sequence: TGTGCCAGCAGTCTACGGGGGTGGAACACCGGGGAGCTGTTTTTT. This gives the protein CASSLRGWNTGELFF.

This clonotype was seen at least ten times. The chain links TRBV11-3 to TRBJ2-5, with 11 bases fitting TRBD2. This CDR3 region has 20 residues. Germline lookup yields CDR1 SGHNT and CDR2 YENEEA. Losses at the gene ends were 5 bases for V and 5 bases for J; bases not matched to a gene: 22. CDR3 in DNA: TGTGCCAGCAGCGCTGGACAGGGAGTCCTGACTAGCGGGGTTTTGGAGACCCAGTACTTC. The encoded protein is CASSAGQGVLTSGVLETQYF.

This clonotype was counted between two and nine times. A far more abundant clone sits one base away, making this likely a read error. DNA for the CDR3: TGTGCCAGCAGCTTAGGGGGGGTCGGGCCCCCCGGCAATCAGCCCCAGCATTTT. Amino acid sequence: CASSLGGVGPPGNQPQHF. V and J are TRBV7-9 and TRBJ1-5; D perhaps matches TRBD1 (5 bases). The CDR3 loop spans 18 amino acids. V lost 1 base and J 2 bases, leaving 18 bases between the germline ends. Looked up from germline, CDR1 is SEHNR and CDR2 is FQNEAQ (reference sequence).

This clonotype was seen a few times. Only one base separates this from a far larger clonotype, so it likely reflects a read error. The V and J genes are TRBV12-3 or TRBV12-4 and TRBJ2-1; 8 positions match TRBD2. Trimming at V came to 3 bases and at J to 3 bases, leaving 4 bases not matched to a gene. CDR3 size: 15 residues. The CDR3 DNA is TGTGCCAGCAGTTTTGGTAGCGGGATCTACAATGAGCAGTTCTTC. Translating gives CASSFGSGIYNEQFF.

Turning to this clonotype: A junction end diverges from the germline sequence, so it may reflect a read error. The CDR3 DNA reads TGTGTCAGCAGTCGGGACCTAAGCTCCTACAATGAGCAGTTCTTC. Residues: CVSSRDLSSYNEQFF. This chain uses TRBV6-1 with TRBJ2-1, with D perhaps being TRBD1 or TRBD2 (5 bases each). CDR3 size: 15 residues. Germline CDR1 is MNHNS and CDR2 is SASEGT.